The clone carrying this TCR beta chain is judged medium-sized. The antigen is unknown. V was trimmed by 0 bases and J by 4 bases, leaving 19 bases between them. Germline V gene sequence: CDR1 SGDLS, CDR2 YYNGEE. CDR3 length: 17 amino acids. Indicated time point: sample taken at primary tumor resection. The data stem from a study of spatial heterogeneity in lung cancer. Across the whole study: Detection consistently yielded more beta chains than alpha chains. On average, each unique TCR and UMI combination appeared more than ten times in raw reads.

TCRdb re-called the 5' RACE reads through MiXCR, storing one row per CDR3 protein. The table lists fewer than 4,000 distinct CDR3 sequences, 4.9% of them singletons, with about 14% in the top ten. General observations from the study: Tracking of tumor mutation counts was seen in expanded intratumoral alpha and beta TCR counts.

V usage is TRBV9 and J usage is TRBJ1-2; maybe TRBD1 (5 bases). This sequence was found in a female donor with early-stage non-small cell lung cancer. The sequencing here drew on lung tumor tissue, taken at surgery. CDR3 DNA sequence: TGTGCCAGCAGCGTAGAGTTTTATGTCAGGGAGGGCTATGGCTACACCTTC. This sequence encodes CASSVEFYVREGYGYTF.